The 19 T cell receptor beta chains given below trace back to one sample, sequenced in a study of CD8 T cells in ankylosing spondylitis. In TCRdb, the 5' RACE reads were re-called with MiXCR into one record per CDR3 protein. The table lists 150,000 to 200,000 distinct CDR3 sequences, 25% to 35% of them singletons. The sequenced sample was synovial fluid, either unsorted or a sorted T cell fraction (not recorded which). Source of these receptors: a male donor with ankylosing spondylitis.

The rearrangement links TRBV2 to TRBJ2-2; D call uncertain. Germline V lookup: CDR1 SNHLY, CDR2 FYNNEI. The CDR3 sequence is 14 residues long. V dropped 8 bases and J dropped 1 base, with 11 bases sitting between them. CDR3 nucleotides: TGTGCCAGCGTTCCTCCAGTGAACACCGGGGAGCTGTTTTTT. This encodes CASVPPVNTGELFF.

This clonotype came up many times. This chain joins TRBV7-2 and TRBJ1-1; the D is unclear. Germline assignment: CDR1 SGHTA and CDR2 FQGNSA. The CDR3 covers 13 residues. The V end lost 3 bases, the J end lost 1 base, and 6 bases lay between the germline ends. The CDR3 spells CASSFARNTEAFF. The CDR3 DNA is TGTGCCAGCAGCTTTGCCAGGAACACTGAAGCTTTCTTT.

CDR3 bases: TGTGCCAGCAAGTCCAGGGGTCGGTATGGCTACACCTTC. This codes for CASKSRGRYGYTF. The J gene is TRBJ1-2, the V gene TRBV2, with a weak D call TRBD1 (6 bases). The V end was cut by 7 bases, the J end by 5 bases, with 14 bases between. Germline loops: CDR1 SNHLY, CDR2 FYNNEI. The CDR3 extends over 13 amino acids.

The chain couples TRBV30 to TRBJ1-2, with 9 bases aligning to TRBD1. Germline V gene sequence: CDR1 GTSNPN, CDR2 SVGIG (reference sequence). After removal of 5 bases from V and 7 bases from J, the junction contained 5 bases not matched to a gene. The CDR3 runs 12 residues. DNA for the CDR3: TGTGCCTGGGGGACAGGGATGTCTGGCTACACCTTC. Its translation is CAWGTGMSGYTF.

This clonotype was found many times. The chain carries TRBV10-3 and TRBJ2-3; a possible D gene is TRBD1 (6 bases). The length of the CDR3 is 13 residues. Trimming took off 8 bases at V and 0 bases at J, with 9 bases between the two ends. The V gene's germline CDR1 is ENHRY and CDR2 SYGVKD. CDR3 nucleotides: TGTGCCATCGCGCAGGGGAGCACAGATACGCAGTATTTT. The encoded protein is CAIAQGSTDTQYF.

This clonotype was seen repeatedly, ten times or more. The V gene is TRBV28, the J gene TRBJ1-5, with D uncertain. V was clipped by 2 bases and J by 4 bases, with 9 bases between them. The CDR3 spans 14 residues. Germline loops: CDR1 MDHEN, CDR2 SYDVKM. The CDR3 bases are TGTGCCAGCAGTTTAGCAATTCCTAATCAGCCCCAGCATTTT. It codes for CASSLAIPNQPQHF.

In its sample, this clonotype was seen a few times. The chain joins TRBV7-2 to TRBJ2-7; 12 nucleotides align to TRBD2. In germline, CDR1 is SGHTA, CDR2 FQGNSA. The CDR3 covers 15 residues. With V trimmed by 3 bases and J by 6 bases, 6 bases remained unmatched. The CDR3: CASSFRTSGKVEQYF. In DNA form, the CDR3 reads TGTGCCAGCAGCTTTCGGACTAGCGGGAAGGTCGAGCAGTACTTC.

The chain links TRBV5-1 to TRBJ2-2, with 13 bases identical to TRBD2. Germline CDR1 is SGHRS and CDR2 is YFSETQ. This CDR3 region has 17 residues. The V and J ends lost 3 bases and 4 bases, in that order; junction bases with no gene match: 6. As DNA, the CDR3 is TGCGCCAGCAGCTCCAGGGGACTAGCGGGGTCCACCGGGGAGCTGTTTTTT. It codes for CASSSRGLAGSTGELFF.

This chain connects TRBV6-1 to TRBJ2-2; no firm D call. CDR1 and CDR2 from the germline V gene are MNHNS and SASEGT. The CDR3 length is 13 residues. V lost 6 bases and J 2 bases, leaving 7 bases between the germline ends. DNA for the CDR3: TGTGCCAGCAGGGACCCCAACACCGGGGAGCTGTTTTTT. Its translation: CASRDPNTGELFF.

This clonotype was seen at least ten times. V is TRBV11-2 and J is TRBJ2-7; weak D call: TRBD1 (6 bases). This CDR3 is built from 11 residues. Germline values: CDR1 SGHAT, CDR2 FQNNGV. Trimming shortened V by 3 bases and J by 8 bases, and 8 bases separated the two germline ends. CDR3 loop: CASSFGQQQYF. Written as DNA, the CDR3 is TGTGCCAGCAGCTTCGGACAGCAGCAGTACTTC.

The chain joins TRBV20-1 to TRBJ2-4; the D is unclear. CDR1 is DFQATT, CDR2 SNEGSKA, per germline (reference sequence). The CDR3 length is 12 residues. Trimming pared 4 bases from V and 8 bases from J, leaving 12 bases between. The CDR3 nucleotides are TGCAGTGCTATTGGGTTTTCGGACATTCAGTACTTC. As protein: CSAIGFSDIQYF.

The V gene is TRBV20-1, the J gene TRBJ1-2, with D possibly being TRBD1 (6 bases). The ends were cut back, 2 bases at V and 4 bases at J, with 17 bases in the middle. Germline CDR1 and CDR2: DFQATT and SNEGSKA (reference sequence). This CDR3 has 15 amino acids. CDR3 region: CSARMGTPDSYGYTF. CDR3 nucleotide sequence: TGCAGTGCTAGAATGGGGACACCTGATTCCTATGGCTACACCTTC.

In its sample, this clonotype was seen many times. The rearrangement uses TRBV6-1 and TRBJ1-3; D not certain. Deletions cut 6 bases from V and 4 bases from J, with 10 bases between. The CDR3 is 13 residues long. Germline V CDR1 and CDR2: MNHNS, SASEGT. The CDR3 nucleotides read TGTGCCAGCAGCCAGGTATCGGGAAACACCATATATTTT. Its protein product is CASSQVSGNTIYF.

This clonotype was counted at least ten times. The chain is built from TRBV20-1 and TRBJ2-7; tentatively, D is TRBD2 (5 bases). CDR3 length: 13 residues. Germline-derived CDR1 and CDR2 are DFQATT and SNEGSKA (reference sequence). Between the trimmed V and J ends, which lost 6 bases and 6 bases, there was a span of 18 bases. The CDR3 loop reads CSASTSTGGEQYF. CDR3 coding DNA: TGCAGTGCCTCAACTAGTACGGGCGGCGAGCAGTACTTC.

This clonotype turned up a few times. One end of the junction is discordant with germline, which a read error may explain. The chain combines TRBV6-1 with TRBJ1-1, with 7 bases fitting TRBD1. The CDR3 runs 14 residues. Looked up from germline, CDR1 is MNHNS and CDR2 is SASEGT. The CDR3 DNA is TGTGCCAGCAATGAAGGACAGGTGAACACTGAAGCTTTCTTT. Translated, it gives CASNEGQVNTEAFF.

The rearrangement joins TRBV12-3 or TRBV12-4 to TRBJ1-1, with 11 bases lining up with TRBD1. This CDR3 comprises 17 residues. The ends lost 5 bases at V and 1 base at J; junction bases unmatched: 9. The CDR3 bases are TGTGCCAGCAGTGGGGACAGGGGGGGTTTTGCGAACACTGAAGCTTTCTTT. Residues: CASSGDRGGFANTEAFF.

This clonotype was observed a few times. The chain has TRBV4-2 and TRBJ1-1; TRBD1 agrees at 10 bases. The CDR3 has 16 amino acids. With 3 bases clipped from V and 6 bases from J, the junction kept 10 bases outside the gene matches. Germline V gives CDR1 LGHNA, CDR2 YNFKEQ. DNA for the CDR3: TGTGCCAGCAGCCACGGTGGGACAGGGGATTCCCCTGAAGCTTTCTTT. Translation gives CASSHGGTGDSPEAFF.

Only a few counts were recorded for this clonotype. The V gene is TRBV5-1, the J gene TRBJ2-1, with D possibly being TRBD2 (6 bases). The V end was cut by 5 bases, the J end by 7 bases, with 19 bases between. CDR3 size: 15 residues. Germline lookup yields CDR1 SGHRS and CDR2 YFSETQ. This CDR3 is CASRRTGEALNEQFF. The CDR3 DNA sequence: TGCGCCAGCAGGAGGACGGGGGAGGCCCTAAATGAGCAGTTCTTC.

This chain joins TRBV4-2 and TRBJ1-5; D gene ambiguous. V lost 0 bases to trimming and J lost 0 bases, with 9 bases between them. CDR1 and CDR2 from the germline V gene are LGHNA and YNFKEQ. The CDR3 totals 16 residues. The DNA of the CDR3 is TGTGCCAGCAGCCAAGATACAGAGTATAGCAATCAGCCCCAGCATTTT. Its translation is CASSQDTEYSNQPQHF.